This TCR beta chain was recovered during a study of blood T cells in healthy people across ages. The CDR3 length is 14 residues. Looked up from germline, CDR1 is MDHEN and CDR2 is SYDVKM. The V end was cut by 5 bases, the J end by 3 bases, with 14 bases between. This clonotype was seen a single time. It was with a sample-barcoded 5' primer and a J-beta primer mix that a second PCR of roughly 7 to 12 cycles was run. A template-switch adaptor containing 12 random nucleotides labeled each cDNA molecule. TCRdb re-called the 5' RACE reads through MiXCR, storing one row per CDR3 protein. The repertoire holds about 2 million distinct CDR3 sequences, with about 50% as singletons.

The chain employs TRBV28 and TRBJ2-7, with D hard to call. The sequenced sample consisted of blood. The sequence was obtained from a woman between 40 and 50 years old in good health. This CDR3 reads CASSNGFGVYEQYF. The CDR3 DNA sequence: TGTGCCAGCAGTAATGGATTTGGGGTCTACGAGCAGTACTTC.